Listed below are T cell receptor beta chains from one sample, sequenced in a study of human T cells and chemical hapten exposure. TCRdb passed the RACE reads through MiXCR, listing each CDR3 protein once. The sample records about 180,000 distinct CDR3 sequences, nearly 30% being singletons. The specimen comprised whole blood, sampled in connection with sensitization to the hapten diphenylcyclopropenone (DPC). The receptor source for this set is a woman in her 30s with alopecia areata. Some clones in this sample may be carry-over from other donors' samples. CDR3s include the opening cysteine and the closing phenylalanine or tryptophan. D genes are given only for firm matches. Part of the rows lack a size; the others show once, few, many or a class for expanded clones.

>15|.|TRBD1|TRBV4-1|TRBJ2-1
CASSSPGQASNEQFF
TGCGCCAGCAGCTCCCCGGGACAGGCGAGCAATGAGCAGTTCTTC
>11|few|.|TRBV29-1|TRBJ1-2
CSAPGSYGYTF
TGCAGCGCCCCGGGATCCTATGGCTACACCTTC
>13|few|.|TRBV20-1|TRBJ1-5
CSAAEGSHQPQHF
TGCAGTGCCGCCGAAGGGAGCCATCAGCCCCAGCATTTT
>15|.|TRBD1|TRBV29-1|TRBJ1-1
CSVSGRDRGRTEAFF
TGCAGCGTGAGCGGTAGGGACAGGGGTAGGACTGAAGCTTTCTTT
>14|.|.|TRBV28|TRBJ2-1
CASSSESSYNEQFF
TGTGCCAGCAGTTCGGAGAGCTCCTACAATGAGCAGTTCTTC
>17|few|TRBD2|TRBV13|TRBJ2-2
CASSRLIAGVGTGELFF
TGTGCCAGCAGCCGCTTAATAGCGGGAGTGGGCACCGGGGAGCTGTTTTTT
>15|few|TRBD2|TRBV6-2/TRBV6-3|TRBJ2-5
CASSYRSTSGETQYF
TGTGCCAGCAGTTACCGATCGACTAGCGGGGAGACCCAGTACTTC
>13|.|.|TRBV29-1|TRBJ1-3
CSVAGQGGNTIYF
TGCAGCGTTGCTGGGCAGGGGGGAAACACCATATATTTT
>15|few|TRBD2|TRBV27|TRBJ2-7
CASSLTGGRANEQYF
TGTGCCAGCAGTTTAACGGGAGGACGTGCCAACGAGCAGTACTTC
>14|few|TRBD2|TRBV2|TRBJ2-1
CASTVTSGSNEQFF
TGTGCCAGCACTGTGACTAGCGGGAGTAATGAGCAGTTCTTC